The 8 T cell receptor beta chains in this list originate from one sample, sequenced in a study of response to subunit inactivated influenza vaccine. TCRdb ran MiXCR on the RT-PCR reads and lists one entry per CDR3 protein. Of about half a million distinct CDR3 sequences in the sample, less than 10% are singletons; the top ten hold roughly 13%. The material was PBMCs from blood, obtained less than 25 months after vaccination. Receptors originate from a man aged 50 to 69 who received an inactivated influenza vaccine.

Many counts were recorded for this clonotype. As DNA, the CDR3 is TGTGCCAGCAGTTTCGGGGGTCGACAGCCCCAGCATTTT. Protein: CASSFGGRQPQHF. J is TRBJ1-5 and V is TRBV6-2 or TRBV6-3; possibly TRBD1 for D (5 bases). The germline gives CDR1 MNHEY, CDR2 SVGEGT. The CDR3 extends over 13 amino acids. Deletions cut 4 bases from V and 7 bases from J, with 11 bases between.

A few counts support this clonotype. V is TRBV28 and J is TRBJ2-3, with D possibly being TRBD2 (7 bases). The CDR3 runs 15 residues. Trimming cost V 2 bases and J 2 bases, with 11 bases left between them. CDR1 and CDR2 from the germline V gene are MDHEN and SYDVKM. CDR3 sequence reads: CASSLGEGDTDTQYF. The CDR3 bases are TGTGCCAGCAGTTTAGGGGAGGGGGACACAGATACGCAGTATTTT. Combining the CDR3 with reference TRBV28 and TRBJ2-3 gives the whole variable domain DVKVTQSSRYLVKRTGEKVFLECVQDMDHENMFWYRQDPGLGLRLIYFSYDVKMKEKGDIPEGYSVSREKKERFSLILESASTNQTSMYLCASSLGEGDTDTQYFGPGTRLTVL.

This sequence joins TRBV2 and TRBJ2-7, with TRBD1 matching over 9 bases. The CDR3 runs 13 residues. Germline V CDR1 and CDR2: SNHLY, FYNNEI. The ends lost 2 bases at V and 6 bases at J; junction bases unmatched: 2. The CDR3 spells CASSEPTGGEQYF. The CDR3 nucleotides read TGTGCCAGCAGTGAACCGACAGGGGGCGAGCAGTACTTC.

This chain links TRBV7-6 with TRBJ2-7, with D uncertain. Germline lookup yields CDR1 SGHVS and CDR2 FNYEAQ. The CDR3 loop spans 15 amino acids. V lost 1 base and J 3 bases, leaving 13 bases between the germline ends. The DNA of the CDR3 is TGTGCCAGCAGCTTAGAGGTGGCAGATATCTACGAGCAGTACTTC. Translating gives CASSLEVADIYEQYF.

In this sample, this clonotype turned up a few times. This chain links TRBV6-2 or TRBV6-3 with TRBJ2-2; TRBD1 aligns across 7 bases. V lost 2 bases to trimming and J lost 4 bases; unmatched junction nucleotides: 4. Germline CDR1 reads MNHEY; CDR2 reads SVGEGT. The CDR3 extends over 15 amino acids. DNA of the CDR3: TGTGCCAGCAGTTACAGGGACAGAACCACCGGGGAGCTGTTTTTT. It codes for CASSYRDRTTGELFF.

This clonotype was seen a few times. The chain joins TRBV10-3 to TRBJ1-5; TRBD1 might be the D (5 bases). Germline V gives CDR1 ENHRY, CDR2 SYGVKD. The CDR3 spans 13 residues. The ends were cut back, 0 bases at V and 11 bases at J, with 11 bases in the middle. The CDR3 DNA is TGTGCCATCAGTGAGTCGGATTACAGGACCCAGCATTTT. It yields the protein CAISESDYRTQHF.

The V and J genes are TRBV6-2 or TRBV6-3 and TRBJ1-2; a possible D gene is TRBD1 (6 bases). The V end lost 6 bases, the J end lost 4 bases, and 15 bases lay between the germline ends. Germline lookup yields CDR1 MNHEY and CDR2 SVGEGT. CDR3 length: 14 residues. CDR3 amino acids: CASSRPRDIYGYTF. CDR3 bases: TGTGCCAGCAGCCGTCCCCGGGACATCTATGGCTACACCTTC.

The rearrangement joins TRBV27 to TRBJ2-7; TRBD2 agrees at 8 bases. With V trimmed by 4 bases and J by 4 bases, 3 bases remained unmatched. This CDR3 contains 13 residues. Germline CDR1 and CDR2: MNHEY and SMNVEV (reference sequence). CDR3 sequence (DNA): TGTGCCAGCAGTTGGGGACTAGGTTACGAGCAGTACTTC. Protein: CASSWGLGYEQYF.